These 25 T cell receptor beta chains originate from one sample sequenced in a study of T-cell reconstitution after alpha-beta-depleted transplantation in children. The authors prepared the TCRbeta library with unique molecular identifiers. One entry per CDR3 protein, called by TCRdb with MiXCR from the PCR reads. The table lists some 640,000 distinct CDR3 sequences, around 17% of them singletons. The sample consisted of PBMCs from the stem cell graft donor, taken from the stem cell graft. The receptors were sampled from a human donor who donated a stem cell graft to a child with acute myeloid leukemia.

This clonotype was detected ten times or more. In nucleotides, the CDR3 is TGTGCCAGCAGTGGACCGGGACAGGAGGACGAGCAGTACTTC. The encoded protein is CASSGPGQEDEQYF. This chain uses TRBV6-2 or TRBV6-3 with TRBJ2-7; 8 bases are a match to TRBD1. Losses at the gene ends were 5 bases for V and 5 bases for J; bases not matched to a gene: 8. This CDR3 comprises 14 residues. Germline lookup yields CDR1 MNHEY and CDR2 SVGEGT.

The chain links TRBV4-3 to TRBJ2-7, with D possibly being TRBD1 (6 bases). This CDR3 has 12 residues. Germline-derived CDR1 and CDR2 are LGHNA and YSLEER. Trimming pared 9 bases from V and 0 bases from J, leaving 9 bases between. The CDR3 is CARTGSSYEQYF. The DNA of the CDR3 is TGCGCCAGGACAGGTTCCTCCTACGAGCAGTACTTC.

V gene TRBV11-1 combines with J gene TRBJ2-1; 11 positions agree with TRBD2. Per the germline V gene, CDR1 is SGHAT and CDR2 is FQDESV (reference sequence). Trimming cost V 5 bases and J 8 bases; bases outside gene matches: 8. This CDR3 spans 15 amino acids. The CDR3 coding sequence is TGTGCCAGCAGCCAGACTAGCGGGGCGGCCCATGAGCAGTTCTTC. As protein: CASSQTSGAAHEQFF.

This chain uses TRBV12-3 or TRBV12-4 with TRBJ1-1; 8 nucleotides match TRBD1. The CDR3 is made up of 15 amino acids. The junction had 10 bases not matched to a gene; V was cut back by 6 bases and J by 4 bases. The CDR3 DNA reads TGTGCCAGCAGGAATAAAGACAGGGGTGCCACTGAAGCTTTCTTT. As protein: CASRNKDRGATEAFF.

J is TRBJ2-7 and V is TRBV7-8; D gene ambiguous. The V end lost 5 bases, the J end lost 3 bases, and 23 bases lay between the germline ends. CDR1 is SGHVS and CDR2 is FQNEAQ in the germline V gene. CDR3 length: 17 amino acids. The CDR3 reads CASSPPRVADDYYEQYV. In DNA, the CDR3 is TGTGCCAGCAGCCCCCCAAGGGTGGCAGATGATTACTACGAGCAGTACGTC.

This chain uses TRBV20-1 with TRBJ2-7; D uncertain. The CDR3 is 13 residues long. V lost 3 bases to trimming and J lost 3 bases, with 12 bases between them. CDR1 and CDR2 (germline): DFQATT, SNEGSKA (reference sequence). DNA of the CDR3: TGCAGTGCTAGCAGTGGATTCGGCTACGAGCAGTACTTC. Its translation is CSASSGFGYEQYF.

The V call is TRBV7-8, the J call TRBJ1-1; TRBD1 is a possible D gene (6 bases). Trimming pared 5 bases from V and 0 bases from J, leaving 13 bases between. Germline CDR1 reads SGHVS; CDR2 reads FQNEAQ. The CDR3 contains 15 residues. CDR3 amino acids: CASSITGTMNTEAFF. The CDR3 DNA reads TGTGCCAGCAGCATAACCGGGACAATGAACACTGAAGCTTTCTTT. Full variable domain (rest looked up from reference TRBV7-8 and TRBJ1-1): GAGVSQSPRYKVAKRGQDVALRCDPISGHVSLFWYQQALGQGPEFLTYFQNEAQLDKSGLPSDRFFAERPEGSVSTLKIQRTQQEDSAVYLCASSITGTMNTEAFFGQGTRLTVV.

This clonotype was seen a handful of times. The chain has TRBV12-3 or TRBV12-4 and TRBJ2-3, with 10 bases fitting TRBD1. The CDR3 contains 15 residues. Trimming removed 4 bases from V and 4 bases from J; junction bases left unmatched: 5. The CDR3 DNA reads TGTGCCAGCAGTTCCTCCGGACAGGGGGCAGATACGCAGTATTTT. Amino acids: CASSSSGQGADTQYF.

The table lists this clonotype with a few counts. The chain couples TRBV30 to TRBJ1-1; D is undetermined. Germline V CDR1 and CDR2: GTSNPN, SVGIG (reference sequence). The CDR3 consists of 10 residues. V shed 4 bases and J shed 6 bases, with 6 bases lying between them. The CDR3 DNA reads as TGTGCCTGGAAGCCTGCTGAAGCTTTCTTT. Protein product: CAWKPAEAFF.

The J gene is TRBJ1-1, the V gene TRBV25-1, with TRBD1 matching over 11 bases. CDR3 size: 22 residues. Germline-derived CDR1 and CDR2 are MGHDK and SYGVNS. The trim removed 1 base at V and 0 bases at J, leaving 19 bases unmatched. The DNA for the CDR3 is TGTGCCAGCAGTGAATCCCCAGGGGGGACAGGGGGTCCGCGAGGAATGAACACTGAAGCTTTCTTT. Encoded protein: CASSESPGGTGGPRGMNTEAFF. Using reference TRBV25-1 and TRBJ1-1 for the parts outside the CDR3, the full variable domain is EADIYQTPRYLVIGTGKKITLECSQTMGHDKMYWYQQDPGMELHLIHYSYGVNSTEKGDLSSESTVSRIRTEHFPLTLESARPSHTSQYLCASSESPGGTGGPRGMNTEAFFGQGTRLTVV.

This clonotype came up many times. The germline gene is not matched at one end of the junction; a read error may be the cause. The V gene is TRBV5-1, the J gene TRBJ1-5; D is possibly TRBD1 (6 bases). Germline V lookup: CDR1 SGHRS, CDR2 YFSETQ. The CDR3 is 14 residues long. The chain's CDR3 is CASSLGGANQPQHF. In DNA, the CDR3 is TGTGCCAGCAGTTTAGGGGGGGCCAATCAGCCCCAGCATTTT.

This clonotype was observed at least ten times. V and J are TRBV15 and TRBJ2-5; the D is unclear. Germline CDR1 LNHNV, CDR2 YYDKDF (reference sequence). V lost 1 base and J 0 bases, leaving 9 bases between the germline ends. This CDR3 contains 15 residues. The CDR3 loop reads CATSRVPAYQETQYF. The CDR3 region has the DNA TGTGCCACCAGCAGAGTCCCAGCGTACCAAGAGACCCAGTACTTC.

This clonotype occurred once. CDR3 in DNA: TGCGCCAGCTCCTCAGGGCCTACCTACGAGCAGTACGTC. Protein sequence: CASSSGPTYEQYV. This sequence joins TRBV10-2 and TRBJ2-7; a weak D match, TRBD1 (5 bases). The V gene's germline CDR1 is WSHSY and CDR2 SAAADI. This CDR3 region has 13 residues. V was trimmed by 8 bases and J by 2 bases, leaving 13 bases between them.

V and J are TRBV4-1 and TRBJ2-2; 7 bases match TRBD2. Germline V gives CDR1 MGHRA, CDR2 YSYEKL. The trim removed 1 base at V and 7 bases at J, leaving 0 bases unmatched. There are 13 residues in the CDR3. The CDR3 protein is CASSQGEGGELFF. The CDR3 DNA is TGCGCCAGCAGCCAAGGGGAGGGCGGGGAGCTGTTTTTT.

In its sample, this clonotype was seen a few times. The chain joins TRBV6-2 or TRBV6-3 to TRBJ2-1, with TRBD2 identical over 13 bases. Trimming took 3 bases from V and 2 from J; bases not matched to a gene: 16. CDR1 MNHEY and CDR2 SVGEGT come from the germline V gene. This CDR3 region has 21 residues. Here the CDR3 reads CASSYHYRDPGTSGAYNEQFF. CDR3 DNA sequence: TGTGCCAGCAGTTATCACTACCGGGACCCCGGGACTAGCGGGGCCTACAATGAGCAGTTCTTC.

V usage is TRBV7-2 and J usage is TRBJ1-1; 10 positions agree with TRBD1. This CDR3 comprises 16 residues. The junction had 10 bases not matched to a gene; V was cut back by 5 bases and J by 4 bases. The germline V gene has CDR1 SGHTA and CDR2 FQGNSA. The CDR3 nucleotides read TGTGCCAGCAGCGTGCGATCCGGGACAGGGGTCACTGAAGCTTTCTTT. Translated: CASSVRSGTGVTEAFF.

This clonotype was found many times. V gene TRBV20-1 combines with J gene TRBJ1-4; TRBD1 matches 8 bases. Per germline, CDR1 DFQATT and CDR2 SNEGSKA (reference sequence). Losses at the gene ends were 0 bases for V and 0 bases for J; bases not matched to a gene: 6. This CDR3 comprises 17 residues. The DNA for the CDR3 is TGCAGTGCTAGAGATGTGACAGGGGATGCAACTAATGAAAAACTGTTTTTT. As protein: CSARDVTGDATNEKLFF.

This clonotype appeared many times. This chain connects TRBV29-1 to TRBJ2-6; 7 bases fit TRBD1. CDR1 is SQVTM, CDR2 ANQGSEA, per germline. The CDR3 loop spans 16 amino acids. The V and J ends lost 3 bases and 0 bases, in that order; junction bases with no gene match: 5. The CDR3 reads CSVEGQSLSGANVLTF. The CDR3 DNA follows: TGCAGCGTTGAGGGACAGTCTCTCTCTGGGGCCAACGTCCTGACTTTC.

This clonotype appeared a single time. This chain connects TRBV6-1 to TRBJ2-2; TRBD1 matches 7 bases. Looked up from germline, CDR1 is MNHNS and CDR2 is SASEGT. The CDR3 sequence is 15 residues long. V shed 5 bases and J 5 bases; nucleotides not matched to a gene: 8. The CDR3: CASSQQGKLTGELFF. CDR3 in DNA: TGTGCCAGCAGTCAACAGGGGAAGCTGACCGGGGAGCTGTTTTTT.

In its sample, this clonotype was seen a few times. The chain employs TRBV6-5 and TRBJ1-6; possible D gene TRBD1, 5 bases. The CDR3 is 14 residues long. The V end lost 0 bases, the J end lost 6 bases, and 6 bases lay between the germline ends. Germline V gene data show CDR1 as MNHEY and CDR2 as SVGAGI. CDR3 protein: CASSYSGRNSPLHF. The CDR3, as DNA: TGTGCCAGCAGTTACTCGGGGCGTAATTCACCCCTCCACTTT.

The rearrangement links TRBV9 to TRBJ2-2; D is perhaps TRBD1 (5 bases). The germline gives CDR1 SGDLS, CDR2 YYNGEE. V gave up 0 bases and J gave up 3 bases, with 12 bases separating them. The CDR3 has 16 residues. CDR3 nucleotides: TGTGCCAGCAGCGTAGGTGGCAGGGTCCACACCGGGGAGCTGTTTTTT. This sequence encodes CASSVGGRVHTGELFF.

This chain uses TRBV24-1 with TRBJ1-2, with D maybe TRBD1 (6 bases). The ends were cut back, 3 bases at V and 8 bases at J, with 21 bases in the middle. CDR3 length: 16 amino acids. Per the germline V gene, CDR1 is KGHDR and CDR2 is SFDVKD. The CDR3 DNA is TGTGCCACCAGTGATCTTAACCCCACAGGGTTAGGAGGCTACACCTTC. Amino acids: CATSDLNPTGLGGYTF.

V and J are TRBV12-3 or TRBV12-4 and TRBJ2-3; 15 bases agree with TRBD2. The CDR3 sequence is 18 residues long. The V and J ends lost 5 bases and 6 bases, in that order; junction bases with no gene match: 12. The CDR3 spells CASSTEGLAGGRGDTQYF. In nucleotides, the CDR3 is TGTGCCAGCAGTACTGAAGGACTAGCGGGGGGGCGAGGTGATACGCAGTATTTT.

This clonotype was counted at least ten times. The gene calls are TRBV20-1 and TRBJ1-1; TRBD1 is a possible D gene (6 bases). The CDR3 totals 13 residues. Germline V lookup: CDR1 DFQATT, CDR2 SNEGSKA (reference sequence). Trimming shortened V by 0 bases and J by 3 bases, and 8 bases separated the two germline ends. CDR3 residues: CSARDPGDTEAFF. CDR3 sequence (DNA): TGCAGTGCTAGAGACCCAGGGGACACTGAAGCTTTCTTT.

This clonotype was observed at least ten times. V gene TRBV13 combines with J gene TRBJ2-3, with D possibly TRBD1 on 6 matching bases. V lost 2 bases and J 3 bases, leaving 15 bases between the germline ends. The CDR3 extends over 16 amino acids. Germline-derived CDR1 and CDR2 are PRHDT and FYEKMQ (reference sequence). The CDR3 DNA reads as TGTGCCAGCAGCTTATTTTTACAGGGAGTTACAGATACGCAGTATTTT. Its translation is CASSLFLQGVTDTQYF.